The clone carrying this T cell receptor delta chain was detected only a few times. This likely stems from a read error, as it lies one base from a far larger clone. This sample also contains other DNA sequences that code for the same CDR3. TCRdb reanalysed the multiplex PCR reads with CATT. Among 45,000 to 50,000 delta-chain clones, 1.6% were seen once, and the ten largest hold roughly 8.6%. The sample is drawn from a study of γδ T cells in repeated Plasmodium falciparum infection. This TCR came from a pool of human donors (malaria-infected and uninfected, not separated). The specimen sequenced was gamma-delta T cells from blood.

CDR3 residues: CACAARRIFFNRLPVYTDKLIF. As DNA, the CDR3 is TGTGCCTGTGCAGCGCGCCGAATATTCTTCAACCGACTCCCCGTTTACACCGATAAGCTCATCTTT. The V gene call is TRDV2, and the J gene call is absent. The CDR3 is made up of 22 amino acids. CDR1 and CDR2 from the germline V gene are GEAIGNYY and EKD.